The rows below give T cell receptor beta chains drawn from one sample of a study of shared clonotypes between healthy human individuals. Sequencing used immunoSEQ multiplex PCR; TCRdb keeps in-frame clones, though not all of them. The sample records about 2.4 million clones, approximately 90% being singletons. The sequencing sample was made of naive CD4+ T cells sorted from blood. The receptor set was obtained from a man younger than 30 in good health. Each CDR3 is given with its conserved first and last residue. Fields, in order: clone size, D gene, J gene, V gene, CDR3 protein, CDR3 DNA. D genes are given only for firm matches. The size field is filled for only some rows; it gives once, few, many or a size class.

clone size: -
D gene: -
J gene: TRBJ1-6
V gene: TRBV30
CDR3 protein: CAWTTGKENSPLHF
CDR3 DNA: TGTGCCTGGACAACAGGGAAGGAAAATTCACCCCTCCACTTT

clone size: -
D gene: -
J gene: TRBJ1-1
V gene: TRBV6-6
CDR3 protein: CASSLQEGGTEAFF
CDR3 DNA: TGTGCCAGCAGCCTACAGGAGGGGGGCACTGAAGCTTTCTTT

clone size: -
D gene: -
J gene: TRBJ1-5
V gene: TRBV2
CDR3 protein: CASSDGTQPQHF
CDR3 DNA: TGTGCCAGCAGTGACGGGACTCAGCCCCAGCATTTT

clone size: -
D gene: -
J gene: TRBJ2-7
V gene: TRBV6-5
CDR3 protein: CASSRYLDSSYEQYF
CDR3 DNA: TGTGCCAGCAGTCGCTACCTAGATAGCTCCTACGAGCAGTACTTC

clone size: -
D gene: -
J gene: TRBJ2-6
V gene: TRBV19
CDR3 protein: CASSTPGLTGANVLTF
CDR3 DNA: TGTGCCAGTAGTACCCCAGGGTTAACTGGGGCCAACGTCCTGACTTTC

clone size: -
D gene: TRBD1
J gene: TRBJ2-1
V gene: TRBV7-9
CDR3 protein: CASSDRVYNEQFF
CDR3 DNA: TGTGCCAGCAGCGACAGGGTCTACAATGAGCAGTTCTTC

clone size: once
D gene: TRBD1
J gene: TRBJ2-7
V gene: TRBV7-9
CDR3 protein: CASVRLRDRGYEQYF
CDR3 DNA: TGTGCCAGCGTCCGCCTAAGGGACAGGGGCTACGAGCAGTACTTC

clone size: -
D gene: -
J gene: TRBJ2-7
V gene: TRBV15
CDR3 protein: CATSSDTGLAIGEQYF
CDR3 DNA: TGTGCCACCAGCAGTGATACGGGACTCGCCATCGGGGAGCAGTACTTC

clone size: -
D gene: TRBD2
J gene: TRBJ2-5
V gene: TRBV18
CDR3 protein: CASSPLSGVEETQYF
CDR3 DNA: TGTGCCAGCTCACCACTAAGCGGGGTTGAAGAGACCCAGTACTTC

clone size: -
D gene: TRBD1
J gene: TRBJ2-2
V gene: TRBV10-3
CDR3 protein: CAISPRDSNTGELFF
CDR3 DNA: TGTGCCATCAGTCCCAGGGACAGCAACACCGGGGAGCTGTTTTTT

clone size: -
D gene: -
J gene: TRBJ1-2
V gene: TRBV4-1
CDR3 protein: CASSHGGYINYGYTF
CDR3 DNA: TGCGCCAGCAGCCATGGAGGGTACATAAACTATGGCTACACCTTC

clone size: -
D gene: -
J gene: TRBJ2-5
V gene: TRBV10-3
CDR3 protein: CATGRGSQETQYF
CDR3 DNA: TGTGCCACCGGTAGGGGGTCCCAAGAGACCCAGTACTTC

clone size: -
D gene: -
J gene: TRBJ1-6
V gene: TRBV2
CDR3 protein: CASNEVSIDSPLHF
CDR3 DNA: TGTGCCAGCAACGAAGTCTCAATTGATTCACCCCTCCACTTT

clone size: -
D gene: -
J gene: TRBJ2-7
V gene: TRBV21-1
CDR3 protein: CASSKLQGTYEQYF
CDR3 DNA: TGTGCCAGCAGCAAACTACAGGGAACCTACGAGCAGTACTTC

clone size: -
D gene: TRBD2
J gene: TRBJ2-3
V gene: TRBV6-1
CDR3 protein: CLSRGSTDTQYF
CDR3 DNA: TGCCTCTCGCGGGGGAGCACAGATACGCAGTATTTT

clone size: -
D gene: TRBD1
J gene: TRBJ1-6
V gene: TRBV30
CDR3 protein: CACAGQGGSPLHF
CDR3 DNA: TGTGCCTGCGCGGGACAGGGAGGTTCACCCCTCCACTTT

clone size: once
D gene: -
J gene: TRBJ1-4
V gene: TRBV5-4
CDR3 protein: CASSLGSGNEKLFF
CDR3 DNA: TGTGCCAGCAGCTTGGGCAGCGGAAATGAAAAACTGTTTTTT

clone size: -
D gene: -
J gene: TRBJ2-7
V gene: TRBV11-2
CDR3 protein: CASSLGGRAGHEQYF
CDR3 DNA: TGTGCCAGCAGCTTAGGTGGTAGGGCAGGGCACGAGCAGTACTTC

clone size: -
D gene: TRBD2
J gene: TRBJ2-7
V gene: TRBV7-2
CDR3 protein: CASSLYLPGRDEQYF
CDR3 DNA: TGTGCCAGCAGCTTATACCTTCCGGGGAGGGACGAGCAGTACTTC

clone size: -
D gene: -
J gene: TRBJ2-1
V gene: TRBV6-5
CDR3 protein: CAAGSSYNEQFF
CDR3 DNA: TGTGCGGCAGGGAGCTCCTACAATGAGCAGTTCTTC

clone size: -
D gene: -
J gene: TRBJ2-2
V gene: TRBV6-1
CDR3 protein: CATDPGWGETGELFF
CDR3 DNA: TGTGCCACAGACCCGGGGTGGGGGGAAACCGGGGAGCTGTTTTTT

clone size: -
D gene: -
J gene: TRBJ2-2
V gene: TRBV7-2
CDR3 protein: CASSLMPGLNTGELFF
CDR3 DNA: TGTGCCAGCAGCTTAATGCCAGGGCTTAACACCGGGGAGCTGTTTTTT

clone size: -
D gene: -
J gene: TRBJ2-7
V gene: TRBV30
CDR3 protein: CAWRMRNEQYF
CDR3 DNA: TGTGCCTGGAGAATGAGGAACGAGCAGTACTTC

clone size: -
D gene: TRBD2
J gene: TRBJ2-7
V gene: TRBV6-5
CDR3 protein: CASTPGGLVYEQYF
CDR3 DNA: TGTGCCAGCACCCCGGGGGGACTCGTATACGAGCAGTACTTC

clone size: -
D gene: -
J gene: TRBJ2-7
V gene: TRBV2
CDR3 protein: CASRRRRDAYEQYF
CDR3 DNA: TGTGCCAGCAGGCGCCGCCGAGACGCCTACGAGCAGTACTTC

clone size: -
D gene: TRBD2
J gene: TRBJ2-1
V gene: TRBV11-2
CDR3 protein: CASTQGTSTHEQFF
CDR3 DNA: TGTGCCAGCACCCAAGGGACTAGCACCCATGAGCAGTTCTTC

clone size: -
D gene: -
J gene: TRBJ1-1
V gene: TRBV7-6
CDR3 protein: CASSLQQGGNTEAFF
CDR3 DNA: TGTGCCAGCAGCTTACAACAGGGCGGGAACACTGAAGCTTTCTTT

clone size: -
D gene: TRBD1
J gene: TRBJ2-7
V gene: TRBV6-1
CDR3 protein: CASSESGTGISAGSREQYF
CDR3 DNA: TGTGCCAGCAGTGAATCGGGGACAGGGATATCGGCCGGCTCGAGGGAGCAGTACTTC

clone size: -
D gene: TRBD1
J gene: TRBJ2-7
V gene: TRBV19
CDR3 protein: CASSPTGTYEQYF
CDR3 DNA: TGTGCCAGTAGCCCGACAGGGACCTACGAGCAGTACTTC

clone size: -
D gene: -
J gene: TRBJ1-1
V gene: TRBV5-1
CDR3 protein: CASREQGFAFF
CDR3 DNA: TGCGCCAGCAGGGAACAGGGCTTCGCTTTCTTT